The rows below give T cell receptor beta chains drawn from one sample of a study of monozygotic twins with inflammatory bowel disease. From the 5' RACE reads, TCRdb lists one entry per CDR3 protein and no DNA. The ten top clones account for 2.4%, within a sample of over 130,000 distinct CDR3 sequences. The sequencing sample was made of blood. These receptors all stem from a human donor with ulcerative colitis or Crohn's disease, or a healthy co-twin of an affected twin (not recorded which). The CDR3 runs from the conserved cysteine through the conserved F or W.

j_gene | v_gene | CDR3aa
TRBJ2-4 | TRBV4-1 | CASSQGGERWDIQYF
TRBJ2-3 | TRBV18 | CASSPVAGRGDTQYF
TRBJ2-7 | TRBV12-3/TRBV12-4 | CASSSPGQPYEQYF
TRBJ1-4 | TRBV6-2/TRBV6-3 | CASRSPGTGHEKLFF
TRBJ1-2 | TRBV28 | CASRDTGFCGYTF
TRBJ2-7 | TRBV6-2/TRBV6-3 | CASSTPRGHLYEQYF
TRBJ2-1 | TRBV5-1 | CASSPGTPPHEQFF
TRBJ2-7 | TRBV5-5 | CASSPAWGRSSYEQYF
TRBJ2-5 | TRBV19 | CASSKWGQETQYF
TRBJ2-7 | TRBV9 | CASSVATTGRLYEQYF
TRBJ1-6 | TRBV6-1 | CASTPDRAYNSPLHF